Each of the 16 T cell receptor beta chains below was sequenced from the same sample in a study of blood T cell repertoires in COVID-19. The method was immunoSEQ multiplex PCR; TCRdb's version includes in-frame clones alone and lacks a portion of them. The sample consists of around 300,000 clones, about nine tenths of them appearing once. Input material: peripheral blood. These receptor sequences come from a woman in her twenties or thirties with COVID-19, enrolled during active disease.

This chain uses TRBV11-2 with TRBJ2-7, with a tentative D call TRBD1 (5 bases). The CDR3 runs to 16 residues. Germline V gene sequence: CDR1 SGHAT, CDR2 FQNNGV. Trimming stripped 5 bases from V and 3 bases from J, with 20 bases between. The chain's CDR3 is CASSHLDGHGIYEQYV. In nucleotides, the CDR3 is TGTGCCAGCAGCCACCTTGACGGACACGGTATCTACGAGCAGTACGTC.

The V and J genes are TRBV6-5 and TRBJ1-2; no clear D. V was clipped by 6 bases and J by 8 bases, with 13 bases between them. This CDR3 contains 12 residues. Germline V lookup: CDR1 MNHEY, CDR2 SVGAGI. Here the CDR3 DNA reads TGTGCCAGCAGCTCCGGGCCGGGAGGCTACACCTTC. This encodes CASSSGPGGYTF.

The chain couples TRBV14 to TRBJ2-2, with a weak D call TRBD1 (6 bases). Trimming removed 2 bases at V and 6 bases at J, with 19 bases between. The CDR3 contains 17 residues. CDR1 is SGHDN and CDR2 is FVKESK in the germline V gene. In nucleotides, the CDR3 is TGTGCCAGCAGCCAACAACCGGGACACCCAACAGCCGGGGAGCTGTTTTTT. It is translated as CASSQQPGHPTAGELFF.

The rearrangement links TRBV19 to TRBJ1-5, with D uncertain. V lost 3 bases, J lost 2 bases, and 11 bases lay in between. Per the germline V gene, CDR1 is LNHDA and CDR2 is SQIVND (reference sequence). This CDR3 comprises 15 residues. DNA for the CDR3: TGTGCCAGTAGTATGCCCGGGTATGGCAATCAGCCCCAGCATTTT. It codes for CASSMPGYGNQPQHF.

V and J are TRBV24-1 and TRBJ2-1; 7 bases align to TRBD1. The trim removed 1 base at V and 4 bases at J, leaving 3 bases unmatched. CDR1 KGHDR and CDR2 SFDVKD come from the germline V gene. The CDR3 is made up of 15 amino acids. CDR3 amino acids: CATSDLGGQYNEQFF. Here the CDR3 DNA reads TGTGCCACCAGTGATTTAGGGGGCCAATACAATGAGCAGTTCTTC.

This clone was observed a single time. The chain recombines TRBV18 with TRBJ1-3; no firm D call. Germline CDR1 is KGHSH and CDR2 is LQKENI. The CDR3 has 15 residues. V was cut by 3 bases and J by 0 bases, with 9 bases left in between. Here the CDR3 reads CASSPRLPSGNTIYF. The DNA of the CDR3 is TGTGCCAGCTCACCCAGACTCCCCTCTGGAAACACCATATATTTT.

The chain recombines TRBV5-4 with TRBJ2-1, with TRBD2 matching over 9 bases. The V gene's germline CDR1 is SGHNT and CDR2 YYREEE (reference sequence). CDR3 length: 15 residues. V was pared by 4 bases and J by 8 bases, with 10 bases of the junction left unmatched. CDR3 sequence reads: CASSTLSSGGYEQFF. The CDR3 nucleotides read TGTGCCAGCAGCACCCTGAGTAGCGGGGGATATGAGCAGTTCTTC.

The chain couples TRBV6-5 to TRBJ1-1; weak D call: TRBD1 (6 bases). V was shortened by 0 bases and J by 2 bases, with 13 bases between the two germline ends. CDR1 and CDR2 (germline): MNHEY, SVGAGI. CDR3 length equals 16 residues. In DNA, the CDR3 is TGTGCCAGCAGTTACTCGGGTGTCAGGGGAAACACTGAAGCTTTCTTT. Amino acids: CASSYSGVRGNTEAFF.

This clone was detected only a few times. V gene TRBV6-2 or TRBV6-3 combines with J gene TRBJ1-1; the D gene is possibly TRBD1 (5 bases). V was trimmed by 2 bases and J by 4 bases, leaving 11 bases between them. The CDR3 contains 14 residues. The germline V gene has CDR1 MNHEY and CDR2 SVGEGT. CDR3 region: CASSYGRQGTEAFF. The CDR3 region has the DNA TGTGCCAGCAGTTACGGACGGCAGGGCACTGAAGCTTTCTTT.

The chain uses TRBV15 and TRBJ2-7, with 11 bases lining up with TRBD2. The CDR3 runs to 14 residues. The germline V gene encodes CDR1 LNHNV and CDR2 YYDKDF (reference sequence). The V segment lost 3 bases and the J segment 2 bases; nucleotides outside the gene matches: 0. The CDR3 here is CATSRTSGAYEQYF. CDR3 sequence (DNA): TGTGCCACCAGCAGGACTAGCGGGGCCTACGAGCAGTACTTC.

This clone occurred once. The chain joins TRBV2 to TRBJ2-7; D ambiguous. This CDR3 contains 14 residues. Trimming left V 5 bases short and J 2 bases short, with 13 bases between. Germline-derived CDR1 and CDR2 are SNHLY and FYNNEI. Here the CDR3 DNA reads TGTGCCAGCAGTCGCGAATCCACTCCCTACGAGCAGTACTTC. This codes for CASSRESTPYEQYF.

This chain uses TRBV27 with TRBJ2-1; TRBD2 matches 8 bases. Trimming at V came to 2 bases and at J to 10 bases, leaving 10 bases not matched to a gene. Germline CDR1 is MNHEY and CDR2 is SMNVEV (reference sequence). The CDR3 length is 15 residues. DNA for the CDR3: TGTGCCAGCAGTTTAGCGGGGGGCCTCCTGGGGGAGCAGTTCTTC. Its translation is CASSLAGGLLGEQFF.

V usage is TRBV7-9 and J usage is TRBJ2-4; TRBD1 is a possible D gene (6 bases). Germline CDR1 is SEHNR and CDR2 is FQNEAQ (reference sequence). The CDR3 runs to 16 residues. Trimming pared 1 base from V and 0 bases from J, leaving 10 bases between. CDR3 sequence (DNA): TGTGCCAGCAGCTTAGTAGGGGGTCTAGCCAAAAACATTCAGTACTTC. Its protein product is CASSLVGGLAKNIQYF.

The chain uses TRBV7-9 and TRBJ2-2, with D tentatively TRBD1 (6 bases). CDR1 and CDR2 from the germline V gene are SEHNR and FQNEAQ (reference sequence). The V and J ends lost 6 bases and 3 bases respectively, with 23 bases between them. This CDR3 contains 18 residues. The CDR3 here is CASSHSRTESLYTGELFF. CDR3 sequence (DNA): TGTGCCAGCAGTCACTCCCGGACAGAAAGTTTGTACACCGGGGAGCTGTTTTTT.

The chain employs TRBV1 and TRBJ1-3; the table's D call TRBD1 went unverified against the DNA. TRBV1 is classified as a pseudogene. The CDR3 contains 14 residues. CDR3 coding DNA: TGCACCAGCAGCCATTGCAGCTCTGGAAACACCATATATTTT. This gives the protein CTSSHCSSGNTIYF.

The chain recombines TRBV6-6 with TRBJ1-6; no definite D call. This CDR3 comprises 13 residues. With 7 bases removed from V and 9 bases from J, the gap between germline ends came to 13 bases. Germline CDR1 reads MNHNY; CDR2 reads SVGAGI (reference sequence). The CDR3 here is CASMGRQISPLHF. DNA for the CDR3: TGTGCCAGCATGGGCAGGCAAATTTCACCCCTCCACTTT.